Listed here are 20 T cell receptor beta chains from one sample, sequenced in a study of radiation and T cells in renal cell carcinoma (dated by TCRdb to the early 2020s). The receptor library was made with the immunoSEQ multiplex PCR assay. TCRdb's version of the immuneACCESS table is confined to in-frame rearrangements and falls short of the full clone set. An unresolved V gene accounts for under half of the shortfall where checked; the remainder is of unknown origin. The sample contains approximately 120,000 clones, approximately 82% of them found a single time. The ten largest clones add up to around 3% of the sample. What this sample's time point label stands for: baseline pretreatment blood. According to the study, the label for this sample's treatment or condition signals: 15 Gy SBRT to primary tumor, nephrectomy 4 weeks later. Sample: blood, taken from a patient whose treatment included radiotherapy and nephrectomy. The receptors shown here come from a woman in her sixties with renal cell carcinoma.

This chain uses TRBV10-3 with TRBJ1-2, with D unresolved. The CDR3 is 15 amino acids. Trimming left V 4 bases short and J 3 bases short, with 15 bases between. Germline V gene lookup returns CDR1 ENHRY and CDR2 SYGVKD. The CDR3 protein is CAISGGVEGYYGYTF. The CDR3 coding sequence is TGTGCCATCAGTGGAGGAGTGGAGGGTTACTATGGCTACACCTTC.

V usage is TRBV7-9 and J usage is TRBJ2-7; a possible D gene is TRBD1 (6 bases). Germline V lookup: CDR1 SEHNR, CDR2 FQNEAQ (reference sequence). The V gene lost 1 base and the J gene lost 0 bases, with 13 bases spanning the gap. The CDR3 loop spans 16 amino acids. CDR3 amino acids: CASSLEGGGLSYEQYF. The CDR3 DNA reads TGTGCCAGCAGCTTAGAGGGTGGGGGCCTCTCCTACGAGCAGTACTTC.

This clone was counted only a few times. The CDR3 bases are TGCGCCAGCAGCTCGACAGGGGCTGGAAACACCATATATTTT. Amino acid sequence: CASSSTGAGNTIYF. The chain employs TRBV5-1 and TRBJ1-3; TRBD1 agrees at 8 bases. With 3 bases clipped from V and 2 bases from J, the junction kept 1 base outside the gene matches. Germline V CDR1 and CDR2: SGHRS, YFSETQ. This CDR3 region has 14 residues. The variable domain in full, completed from reference TRBV5-1 and TRBJ1-3, reads KAGVTQTPRYLIKTRGQQVTLSCSPISGHRSVSWYQQTPGQGLQFLFEYFSETQRNKGNFPGRFSGRQFSNSRSEMNVSTLELGDSALYLCASSSTGAGNTIYFGEGSWLTVV.

In its sample, this clone was seen a few times. This chain uses TRBV2 with TRBJ1-5; D possibly corresponds to TRBD1 (5 bases). V lost 6 bases and J lost 4, with 10 bases in between. The V gene's germline CDR1 is SNHLY and CDR2 FYNNEI. The CDR3 covers 13 residues. The CDR3, as DNA: TGTGCCAGCAGGGGGGACGGGAATCAGCCCCAGCATTTT. Its translation is CASRGDGNQPQHF.

Notes on this clone: The junction shows a germline mismatch at one end, possibly a read error. This rearrangement joins TRBV6-6 to TRBJ2-7; tentative D call: TRBD2 (6 bases). Germline V gives CDR1 MNHNY, CDR2 SVGAGI (reference sequence). CDR3 length: 14 residues. For the CDR3, the DNA is TGTGCCAGCAGTCTCAAGGGACTCCCTGCTTATCCCACCTTC. Protein sequence: CASSLKGLPAYPTF.

The chain uses TRBV5-1 and TRBJ2-7; 7 bases line up with TRBD1. The CDR3 runs to 15 residues. CDR1 is SGHRS and CDR2 is YFSETQ in the germline V gene. Losses at the gene ends were 5 bases for V and 0 bases for J; bases not matched to a gene: 8. CDR3 protein: CASSYTGDASYEQYF. DNA for the CDR3: TGCGCCAGCAGTTACACAGGGGATGCCTCCTACGAGCAGTACTTC.

The chain uses TRBV19 and TRBJ2-2, with D hard to call. The length of the CDR3 is 15 residues. V was pared by 7 bases and J by 2 bases, with 14 bases between. CDR1 LNHDA and CDR2 SQIVND come from the germline V gene (reference sequence). The DNA for the CDR3 is TGTGCCAGTAACGCGGTTTTGGGTAACACCGGGGAGCTGTTTTTT. As protein: CASNAVLGNTGELFF.

This chain links TRBV19 with TRBJ2-7; 9 positions agree with TRBD1. J was trimmed by 0 bases and V by 3 bases; bases with no gene match: 9. This CDR3 contains 17 residues. CDR1 and CDR2 (germline): LNHDA, SQIVND (reference sequence). The CDR3 spells CASSIPRTGGISYEQYF. CDR3 DNA sequence: TGTGCCAGTAGTATCCCCCGTACAGGGGGCATCTCCTACGAGCAGTACTTC.

This chain joins TRBV30 and TRBJ1-2; 7 bases map to TRBD1. Trimming took 5 bases from V and 4 from J; bases not matched to a gene: 7. Per the germline V gene, CDR1 is GTSNPN and CDR2 is SVGIG (reference sequence). The CDR3 runs 13 residues. The CDR3 nucleotides are TGTGCCTGGTTGCAGGGGGTGTTCTATGGCTACACCTTC. It is translated as CAWLQGVFYGYTF.

As to this clone: The germline gene is not matched at one end of the junction; a read error may be the cause. J is TRBJ1-3 and V is TRBV4-3; unclear D gene. Per the germline V gene, CDR1 is LGHNA and CDR2 is YSLEER. The CDR3 consists of 17 residues. The CDR3 region has the DNA TGCGCCAGCAGTCAAGAGGGAGGTGTAAATTCTGGAAACACCATATATTTT. This gives the protein CASSQEGGVNSGNTIYF.

The V gene is TRBV10-3, the J gene TRBJ2-5; the D is unclear. V was shortened by 0 bases and J by 4 bases, with 6 bases between the two germline ends. From germline, CDR1 is ENHRY and CDR2 SYGVKD. The CDR3 sequence is 13 residues long. In DNA, the CDR3 is TGTGCCATCAGTGAGTCGCCAGGAGAGACCCAGTACTTC. It codes for CAISESPGETQYF.

V gene TRBV5-1 combines with J gene TRBJ2-3; 10 nucleotides align to TRBD2. Trimming took 0 bases from V and 6 from J; bases not matched to a gene: 7. The CDR3 loop spans 16 amino acids. Germline CDR1 reads SGHRS; CDR2 reads YFSETQ. CDR3 sequence reads: CASSLVVAGGSDTQYF. CDR3 nucleotide sequence: TGCGCCAGCAGCTTGGTAGTAGCGGGAGGTTCGGATACGCAGTATTTT.

The chain employs TRBV5-1 and TRBJ2-3, with D possibly called TRBD1 or TRBD2 (5 bases each). Trimming took off 3 bases at V and 1 base at J, with 15 bases between the two ends. The CDR3 is 16 amino acids. Germline values: CDR1 SGHRS, CDR2 YFSETQ. The CDR3 sequence is CASSWGPYGGTDTQYF. CDR3 DNA sequence: TGCGCCAGCAGCTGGGGACCTTACGGTGGCACAGATACGCAGTATTTT. Full variable domain (outside the CDR3, taken from reference TRBV5-1 and TRBJ2-3): KAGVTQTPRYLIKTRGQQVTLSCSPISGHRSVSWYQQTPGQGLQFLFEYFSETQRNKGNFPGRFSGRQFSNSRSEMNVSTLELGDSALYLCASSWGPYGGTDTQYFGPGTRLTVL.

This sequence joins TRBV18 and TRBJ2-2, with D possibly matching TRBD1 (6 bases). The CDR3 sequence is 15 residues long. Germline values: CDR1 KGHSH, CDR2 LQKENI. V was trimmed by 6 bases and J by 1 base, leaving 12 bases between them. Written as DNA, the CDR3 is TGTGCCAGCTCTTACCGACAGGAGAACACCGGGGAGCTGTTTTTT. Translated, it gives CASSYRQENTGELFF.

The chain uses TRBV6-1 and TRBJ1-5; D remains unclear. Germline loops: CDR1 MNHNS, CDR2 SASEGT. Trimming stripped 1 base from V and 3 bases from J, with 13 bases between. The length of the CDR3 is 16 residues. The CDR3 protein is CASSEEVRQNNQPQHF. The CDR3 nucleotides read TGTGCCAGCAGTGAAGAAGTTCGGCAGAACAATCAGCCCCAGCATTTT.

This sequence joins TRBV19 and TRBJ1-5, with unresolved D. The CDR3 loop spans 15 amino acids. CDR1 is LNHDA, CDR2 SQIVND, per germline (reference sequence). V was pared by 1 base and J by 0 bases, with 7 bases between. As DNA, the CDR3 is TGTGCCAGTAGTATAGGGAGAAATAGCAATCAGCCCCAGCATTTT. Amino acid sequence: CASSIGRNSNQPQHF.

This clone was seen more than once but under ten times. This chain links TRBV6-5 with TRBJ1-3; D possibly corresponds to TRBD1 (6 bases). Germline V gene lookup returns CDR1 MNHEY and CDR2 SVGAGI. The CDR3 runs 13 residues. V lost 5 bases and J lost 4, with 9 bases in between. The CDR3, as DNA: TGTGCCAGCAGTCCCGGGACAGGAAACACCATATATTTT. Translation: CASSPGTGNTIYF.

This chain links TRBV5-1 with TRBJ1-3; unclear D gene. The CDR3 sequence is 15 residues long. Germline V gene data show CDR1 as SGHRS and CDR2 as YFSETQ. Deletions cut 0 bases from V and 2 bases from J, with 9 bases between. The CDR3: CASSLDTRAGNTIYF. Here the CDR3 DNA reads TGCGCCAGCAGCTTGGACACTAGGGCTGGAAACACCATATATTTT.

The V call is TRBV6-1, the J call TRBJ2-5; D not certain. The CDR3 is 12 residues long. Per the germline V gene, CDR1 is MNHNS and CDR2 is SASEGT. The V end was cut by 3 bases, the J end by 0 bases, with 2 bases between. The CDR3 region is CASSEYQETQYF. The DNA for the CDR3 is TGTGCCAGCAGTGAGTACCAAGAGACCCAGTACTTC.

The chain combines TRBV15 with TRBJ1-2, with TRBD1 matching 12 bases. The CDR3 sequence is 16 residues long. CDR1 and CDR2 from the germline V gene are LNHNV and YYDKDF (reference sequence). J gave up 7 bases and V 1 base, and 7 bases lay outside the gene matches. This chain's CDR3 is CATSRGRDRGQGGYTF. The CDR3 bases are TGTGCCACCAGCAGAGGAAGGGACAGGGGGCAGGGTGGCTACACCTTC.